The clone carrying this T cell receptor beta chain has only one observation. The data derive from a study of T cell changes during pregnancy in multiple sclerosis. Using immunoSEQ multiplex PCR, the repertoire was profiled, and TCRdb retains in-frame clones only, with some absent. The repertoire holds approximately 45,000 clones, approximately 90% seen once, with roughly 3% in the top ten. The sequence derives from a female donor with multiple sclerosis, enrolled in a pregnancy study. The sequenced sample was CD8+ T cells from peripheral blood mononuclear cells, obtained in the second trimester of pregnancy.

CDR3: CASSEGTGGYNEQFF. The CDR3 DNA sequence: TGTGCCAGCAGTGAGGGGACAGGGGGCTACAATGAGCAGTTCTTC. The chain links TRBV6-4 to TRBJ2-1; TRBD1 matches at 11 bases. V was clipped by 3 bases and J by 3 bases; unmatched bases: 1. CDR3 length: 15 amino acids. Germline loops: CDR1 MRHNA, CDR2 SNTAGT.